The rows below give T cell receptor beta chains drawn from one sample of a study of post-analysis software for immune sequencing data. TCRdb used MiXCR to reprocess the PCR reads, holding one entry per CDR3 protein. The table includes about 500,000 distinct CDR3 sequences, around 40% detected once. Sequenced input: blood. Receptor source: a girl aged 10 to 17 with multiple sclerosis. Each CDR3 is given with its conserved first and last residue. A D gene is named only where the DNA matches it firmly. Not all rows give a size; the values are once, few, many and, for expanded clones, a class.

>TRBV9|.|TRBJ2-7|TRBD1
CASSVGSGTGNYEQYF
TGTGCCAGCAGCGTAGGATCCGGGACAGGGAATTACGAGCAGTACTTC
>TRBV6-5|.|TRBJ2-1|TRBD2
CASSFSAGDYNEQFF
TGTGCCAGCAGTTTCTCAGCGGGGGATTACAATGAGCAGTTCTTC
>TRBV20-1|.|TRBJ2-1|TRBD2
CSAPHPLAASYNEQFF
TGCAGTGCTCCGCACCCTCTAGCGGCCTCCTACAATGAGCAGTTCTTC
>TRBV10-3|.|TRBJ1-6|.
CAISEREERYNSPLHF
TGTGCCATCAGTGAGCGGGAAGAACGCTATAATTCACCCCTCCACTTT
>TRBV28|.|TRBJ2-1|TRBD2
CASTSGRASYNEQFF
TGTGCCAGCACCAGCGGGAGGGCCTCCTACAATGAGCAGTTCTTC
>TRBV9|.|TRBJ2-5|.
CASSVADEETQYF
TGTGCCAGCAGCGTAGCCGATGAAGAGACCCAGTACTTC
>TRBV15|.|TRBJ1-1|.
CATSRDGDEAFF
TGTGCCACCAGCAGAGATGGAGATGAAGCTTTCTTT
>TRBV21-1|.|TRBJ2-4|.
CASSKKYLRNIQYF
TGTGCCAGCAGCAAAAAATATCTCAGGAACATTCAGTACTTC
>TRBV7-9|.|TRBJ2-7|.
CASSPPFGLRRGYEQYF
TGTGCCAGCAGCCCCCCCTTTGGGCTACGGAGGGGTTACGAGCAGTACTTC
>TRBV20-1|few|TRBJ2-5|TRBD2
CNAGLAGQETQYF
TGCAACGCGGGACTAGCGGGACAAGAGACCCAGTACTTC
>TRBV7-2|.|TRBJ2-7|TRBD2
CASSSERGGLNEQYF
TGTGCCAGCAGCTCGGAGCGGGGGGGATTGAACGAGCAGTACTTC
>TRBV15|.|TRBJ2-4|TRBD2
CTTSSLAGGDIQYF
TGTACCACCAGCAGCCTAGCGGGAGGAGACATTCAGTACTTC
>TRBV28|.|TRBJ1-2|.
CAGGRALNGYTF
TGTGCTGGGGGTCGGGCGTTAAATGGCTACACCTTC
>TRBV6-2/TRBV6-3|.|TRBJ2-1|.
CASRGGGFGGDNEQFF
TGTGCCAGCAGGGGTGGAGGGTTTGGGGGTGACAATGAGCAGTTCTTC
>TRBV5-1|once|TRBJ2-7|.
CASSSGEGSYEQYF
TGCGCCAGCAGCTCAGGGGAAGGGTCCTACGAGCAGTACTTC
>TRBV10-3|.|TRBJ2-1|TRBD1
CAISERAGQGGQEQFF
TGTGCCATCAGTGAGAGGGCGGGACAGGGGGGACAGGAGCAGTTCTTC
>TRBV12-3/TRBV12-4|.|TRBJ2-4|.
CASSLARGPQGKNIQYF
TGTGCCAGCAGTTTAGCGCGGGGGCCCCAGGGCAAAAACATTCAGTACTTC
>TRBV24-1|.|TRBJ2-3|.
CATSDPGGTDTQYF
TGTGCCACCAGTGACCCGGGGGGCACAGATACGCAGTATTTT
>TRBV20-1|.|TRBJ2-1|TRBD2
CSARPAGGWDEQFF
TGCAGTGCTAGACCAGCGGGAGGATGGGATGAGCAGTTCTTC
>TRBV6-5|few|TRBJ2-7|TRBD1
CASSYQGQGTYEQYF
TGTGCCAGCAGTTACCAGGGACAGGGGACCTACGAGCAGTACTTC
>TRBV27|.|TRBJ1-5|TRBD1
CASSFKGQNSNQPQHF
TGTGCCAGCAGTTTCAAGGGACAGAATAGCAATCAGCCCCAGCATTTT
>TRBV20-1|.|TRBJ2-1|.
CSASGLRLSSYNEQFF
TGCAGTGCTAGTGGTCTAAGACTAAGCTCCTACAATGAGCAGTTCTTC
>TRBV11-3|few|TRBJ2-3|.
CASSLDLTRQYF
TGTGCCAGCAGCTTAGACTTGACAAGGCAGTATTTT
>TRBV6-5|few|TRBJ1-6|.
CASTRTIRQGHSPLHF
TGTGCCAGCACCAGGACGATTCGGCAGGGACATTCACCCCTCCACTTT
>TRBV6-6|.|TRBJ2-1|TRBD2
CASSYMLAGGSGDEQFF
TGTGCCAGCAGTTACATGCTAGCGGGAGGGTCAGGGGATGAGCAGTTCTTC
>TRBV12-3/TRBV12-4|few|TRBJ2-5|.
CASTDRGTEETQYF
TGTGCCAGCACCGACCGCGGGACAGAAGAGACCCAGTACTTC
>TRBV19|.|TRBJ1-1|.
CASSIWYEAFF
TGTGCCAGTAGTATCTGGTATGAAGCTTTCTTT
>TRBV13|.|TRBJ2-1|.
CASSLGALYNEQFF
TGTGCCAGCAGCCTGGGGGCACTCTACAATGAGCAGTTCTTC
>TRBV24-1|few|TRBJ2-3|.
CATSDLGKDTQYF
TGTGCCACCAGTGATTTGGGGAAAGATACGCAGTATTTT
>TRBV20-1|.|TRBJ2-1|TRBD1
CGAPGTGNYNEQFF
TGCGGTGCTCCCGGGACAGGGAACTACAATGAGCAGTTCTTC
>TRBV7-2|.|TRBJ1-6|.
CASSLNFPSPLHF
TGTGCCAGCAGCTTAAACTTCCCTTCACCCCTCCACTTT
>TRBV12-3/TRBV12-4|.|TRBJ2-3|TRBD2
CASSFPSGATDTQYF
TGTGCCAGCAGTTTTCCTAGCGGGGCCACAGATACGCAGTATTTT